This TCR beta chain was sequenced during a study of blood T cell repertoires in COVID-19. The overall study: Spain, Italy and the United States supplied samples that represented acute and convalescent COVID-19. In each case, the material was cDNA or gDNA derived from T cells, B-cell-depleted T cells, or PBMCs.

Original processing notes: Reference gene primer amplification yielded estimated nucleated cell counts. Generated by immunoSEQ multiplex PCR, the TCRdb table keeps only in-frame clones and is missing some. Clone size and the V and J calls come from that table; the DNA yielded D and trimming. The sample contains over 200,000 clones, more than 80% of which appear only once. The sequencing sample was made of peripheral blood. The receptor's source is a man younger than 45 with COVID-19, enrolled during active disease.

CDR3 loop: CASRGAGVETQYF. The CDR3 DNA sequence: TGTGCCAGCCGGGGGGCAGGGGTCGAGACCCAGTACTTC. The rearrangement links TRBV25-1 to TRBJ2-5, with D possibly TRBD2 on 7 matching bases. The germline V gene has CDR1 MGHDK and CDR2 SYGVNS. V shed 8 bases and J shed 5 bases, with 15 bases lying between them. CDR3 length: 13 residues.